This entry concerns a single TCR beta chain. The antigen is not known. The CDR3 has 13 amino acids. The V gene lost 6 bases and the J gene lost 8 bases, with 14 bases spanning the gap. This entry belongs to a study of vaccination effects on CD4 cells after COVID-19. Method: immunoSEQ multiplex PCR; TCRdb's copy keeps in-frame clones and lacks some. This table has about 45,000 clones, about 75% appearing once. Pools of viral peptides were used by the ViraFEST assay to expand antigen-specific CD4+ T cells ahead of sequencing. At the end of around eleven days of culture, CD4+ T cells were isolated. Convalescent patients had PCR-confirmed SARS-CoV-2 infection between March and December 2020.

This receptor was identified in a human donor who had a prior SARS-CoV-2 infection. This specimen consisted of CD4+ T cells from PBMCs cultured with a peptide pool, obtained before COVID-19 vaccination. The chain combines TRBV12-3 or TRBV12-4 with TRBJ2-1, with unresolved D. CDR3 sequence: CASSPLRFDEQFF. The CDR3 DNA is TGTGCCAGCAGCCCCCTTCGGTTCGATGAGCAGTTCTTC.